This T cell receptor beta chain was identified during a study of OX40 agonist ivuxolimab in advanced cancers. As for the study in general: Two patients with cutaneous melanoma and one with hepatocellular carcinoma, three in total, showed partial responses.

The CDR3 length is 11 residues. Trimming removed 9 bases from V and 1 base from J, with 6 bases in between. CDR1 is MNHNS and CDR2 is SASEGT in the germline V gene. Profiling relied on immunoSEQ multiplex PCR, and the TCRdb table lists in-frame clones only, not all of them. The table lists fewer than 20,000 clones, more than 65% of them singletons. Sequencing was performed on CD4+ or CD8+ T cells sorted from blood, taken in a trial of the OX40 agonist ivuxolimab. The V call is TRBV6-1, the J call TRBJ1-1; D uncertain. This TCR was sampled from an adult with an advanced solid tumor such as melanoma, head and neck, liver or kidney cancer. DNA of the CDR3: TGTGCCAGTCAAGGGAACACTGAAGCTTTCTTT. Protein product: CASQGNTEAFF.